Listed here is a single TCR beta chain. Its target is unknown. Generated by immunoSEQ multiplex PCR, the TCRdb table keeps only in-frame clones and is missing some. The sample lists more than 1,200,000 clones; about 98.5% were seen once. The entry originates in a study of shared clonotypes between healthy human individuals. Study-wide results and caveats: Sequencing depth was expected to influence donor clonotype sharing.

Germline CDR1 SEHNR, CDR2 FQNEAQ (reference sequence). The CDR3 covers 12 residues. V lost 1 base to trimming and J lost 9 bases, with 7 bases between them. The clonotype originates from a man aged 25 to 40 in good health. Material: naive CD4+ T cells sorted from blood. Sample subset: CD45RA+ positively selected. The chain combines TRBV7-9 with TRBJ2-1; D gene ambiguous. The CDR3 spells CASSLDASEQFF. DNA for the CDR3: TGTGCCAGCAGCTTAGATGCATCTGAGCAGTTCTTC.